The 23 T cell receptor beta chains given below trace back to one sample, sequenced in a study of CD8 T cells in ankylosing spondylitis. One entry per CDR3 protein results from TCRdb running MiXCR on the 5' RACE reads. The table records a few hundred thousand distinct CDR3 sequences, about a sixth of them present only once. Findings of the study overall: A TCR beta motif of about 8 highly homologous variants appeared characteristic of ankylosing spondylitis blood.

Antigens for these TCRs are unknown. Sequencing was performed on blood, either unsorted or a sorted T cell fraction (not recorded which). The receptors here all came from a male donor with ankylosing spondylitis.

Comments on this clonotype: A much bigger clone sits one base away, suggesting this may be a read error. The chain is built from TRBV6-5 and TRBJ2-7; D uncertain. Germline CDR1 reads MNHEY; CDR2 reads SVGAGI. The CDR3 consists of 14 residues. DNA of the CDR3: TGTGCCTGCAGTTACTCGTTTGCAGGTTACGAGCAGTACTTC. Encoded protein: CACSYSFAGYEQYF.

This clonotype came up a few times. The V gene is TRBV19, the J gene TRBJ2-1; 11 nucleotides line up with TRBD1. Germline CDR1 LNHDA, CDR2 SQIVND (reference sequence). There are 17 residues in the CDR3. J gave up 7 bases and V 0 bases, and 8 bases lay outside the gene matches. CDR3 nucleotides: TGTGCCAGTAGTATAGAACGAGGACAGGGGGCACGGAATGAGCAGTTCTTC. Amino acid sequence: CASSIERGQGARNEQFF.

The chain uses TRBV14 and TRBJ1-2, with a tentative D call TRBD1 (5 bases). CDR1 is SGHDN, CDR2 FVKESK, per germline. This CDR3 region has 16 residues. V shed 0 bases and J shed 9 bases, with 20 bases lying between them. The CDR3 reads CASSQDYRLGGLRYTF. The CDR3, as DNA: TGTGCCAGCAGCCAAGATTACCGATTGGGGGGTTTGCGCTACACCTTC.

The chain joins TRBV12-3 or TRBV12-4 to TRBJ2-7, with D possibly matching TRBD1 (6 bases). The CDR3 sequence is 13 residues long. V was pared by 6 bases and J by 1 base, with 10 bases between. The DNA of the CDR3 is TGTGCCAGCAGCAGGACAGCTTCCTACGAGCAGTACTTC. Translated, it gives CASSRTASYEQYF.

The DNA of the CDR3 is TGCAGTGCTAGAGACCTACAGACCCCGGGACACAAGAACACTGAAGCTTTCTTT. Translation gives CSARDLQTPGHKNTEAFF. The chain carries TRBV20-1 and TRBJ1-1; TRBD1 might be the D (6 bases). V was cut by 0 bases and J by 1 base, with 21 bases left in between. The germline V gene has CDR1 DFQATT and CDR2 SNEGSKA (reference sequence). CDR3 size: 18 residues.

The chain recombines TRBV12-3 or TRBV12-4 with TRBJ1-1; D is undetermined. V was pared by 2 bases and J by 7 bases, with 11 bases between. This CDR3 is 13 amino acids long. The CDR3 reads CASSLSGYGEAFF. In DNA, the CDR3 is TGTGCCAGCAGTTTATCTGGGTACGGTGAAGCTTTCTTT.

This sequence joins TRBV3-1 and TRBJ1-5, with D tentatively TRBD1 (6 bases). V lost 1 base and J lost 4, with 11 bases in between. The CDR3 runs to 15 residues. Germline loops: CDR1 LGHDT, CDR2 YNNKEL (reference sequence). The CDR3, as DNA: TGTGCCAGCAGCCAAGGGACAACAGGGAATCAGCCCCAGCATTTT. It translates to CASSQGTTGNQPQHF.

This clonotype was found a few times. The chain recombines TRBV7-3 with TRBJ1-1; 8 bases line up with TRBD1. CDR3 length: 14 residues. Losses at the gene ends were 5 bases for V and 8 bases for J; bases not matched to a gene: 10. Germline V gene sequence: CDR1 SGHTA, CDR2 FQGTGA. The CDR3: CASSRNPGQAEAFF. The CDR3 DNA reads TGTGCCAGCAGCAGAAACCCGGGACAGGCGGAAGCTTTCTTT.

This clonotype was seen more than once but under ten times. The genes are TRBV12-3 or TRBV12-4 and TRBJ1-2; D not resolved. V shed 7 bases and J shed 0 bases, with 9 bases lying between them. The CDR3 sequence is 13 residues long. CDR3 amino acids: CASTTGPNYGYTF. As DNA, the CDR3 is TGTGCCAGCACCACCGGGCCTAACTATGGCTACACCTTC.

This rearrangement joins TRBV27 to TRBJ1-6; 7 nucleotides line up with TRBD1. From germline, CDR1 is MNHEY and CDR2 SMNVEV (reference sequence). The CDR3 contains 16 residues. J was trimmed by 5 bases and V by 8 bases; bases with no gene match: 12. The CDR3 sequence is CASSILGQVHNSPLHF. The CDR3 region has the DNA TGTGCCAGCTCGATCCTAGGACAGGTCCATAATTCACCCCTCCACTTT.

This clonotype was recorded a few times. The rearrangement uses TRBV21-1 and TRBJ1-5. TRBV21-1 is labeled a pseudogene. CDR3 length: 10 amino acids. CDR3 amino acids: CASPLQPQHF. The CDR3, as DNA: TGTGCCAGCCCACTACAGCCCCAGCATTTT.

The sample holds a few counts of this clonotype. The chain is built from TRBV7-2 and TRBJ1-1, with D tentatively TRBD1 (6 bases). Germline V gene sequence: CDR1 SGHTA, CDR2 FQGNSA. This CDR3 has 14 residues. V lost 5 bases, J lost 1 base, and 11 bases lay in between. The CDR3 is CASSPRQENTEAFF. The CDR3 region has the DNA TGTGCCAGCAGCCCCCGACAGGAGAACACTGAAGCTTTCTTT.

This clonotype was seen many times. The chain is built from TRBV12-3 or TRBV12-4 and TRBJ1-2; D gene unclear. The CDR3 sequence is 11 residues long. Trimming stripped 5 bases from V and 8 bases from J, with 9 bases between. The CDR3 protein is CASSPMEGYTF. The CDR3 DNA sequence: TGTGCCAGCAGTCCCATGGAGGGCTACACCTTC.

V and J are TRBV5-1 and TRBJ2-2; 13 nucleotides align to TRBD2. V gave up 4 bases and J gave up 0 bases; unmatched junction bases: 3. In germline, CDR1 is SGHRS, CDR2 YFSETQ. CDR3 length: 17 residues. CDR3 loop: CASSRTSGGSNTGELFF. The CDR3 DNA reads TGCGCCAGCAGCCGGACTAGCGGGGGATCGAACACCGGGGAGCTGTTTTTT.

The rearrangement links TRBV7-7 to TRBJ2-5, with D uncertain. Trimming took 5 bases from V and 4 from J, leaving 14 bases between them. Per the germline V gene, CDR1 is SSHAT and CDR2 is FNYEAQ (reference sequence). CDR3 size: 14 residues. CDR3 amino acids: CASSRDSPGETQYF. As DNA, the CDR3 is TGTGCCAGCAGCCGCGACTCTCCGGGAGAGACCCAGTACTTC.

The genes are TRBV29-1 and TRBJ2-1; 11 bases match TRBD2. V was pared by 3 bases and J by 10 bases, with 8 bases of the junction left unmatched. The germline V gene has CDR1 SQVTM and CDR2 ANQGSEA. CDR3 size: 14 residues. The CDR3 sequence: CSVEGSGRAWEQFF. CDR3 sequence (DNA): TGCAGCGTTGAGGGTAGCGGGAGGGCCTGGGAGCAGTTCTTC.

This clonotype showed up just a few times. The V gene is TRBV29-1, the J gene TRBJ2-3; 15 bases map to TRBD2. Trimming at V came to 0 bases and at J to 4 bases, leaving 5 bases not matched to a gene. Germline assignment: CDR1 SQVTM and CDR2 ANQGSEA. The CDR3 consists of 17 residues. The CDR3 spells CSVEERRTSGGADTQYF. The CDR3 nucleotides are TGCAGCGTTGAAGAGCGACGGACTAGCGGGGGGGCAGATACGCAGTATTTT.

About this clonotype: A much larger clone differs from this one at a single base, so this may be a read error. The rearrangement uses TRBV12-3 or TRBV12-4 and TRBJ2-3, with a possible D match to TRBD1 (6 bases). The CDR3 covers 15 residues. Trimming pared 8 bases from V and 7 bases from J, leaving 22 bases between. The CDR3 spells CASLGAGTTTYTQYF. As DNA, the CDR3 is TGTGCCAGCCTGGGGGCAGGGACCACAACGTATACGCAGTATTTT.

Concerning this clonotype: A much larger clone differs by one base, so this may be a read error. This chain joins TRBV20-1 and TRBJ1-5; TRBD1 matches 9 bases. Germline V gene lookup returns CDR1 DFQATT and CDR2 SNEGSKA (reference sequence). The CDR3 covers 13 residues. CDR3 coding DNA: TGCGGTGCAAACACAGGGGGCGGACAGCCCCAGCATTTT. Encoded protein: CGANTGGGQPQHF.

This rearrangement joins TRBV5-4 to TRBJ1-2, with D unclear. CDR1 SGHNT and CDR2 YYREEE come from the germline V gene (reference sequence). Between the trimmed V and J ends, which lost 2 bases and 8 bases, there was a span of 13 bases. The length of the CDR3 is 13 residues. This CDR3 is CASSFGFQWGYTF. The CDR3, as DNA: TGTGCCAGCAGCTTTGGTTTCCAATGGGGCTACACCTTC.

This clonotype was seen more than once but under ten times. J is TRBJ2-4 and V is TRBV2; D is perhaps TRBD1 (5 bases). The CDR3 length is 16 residues. With 0 bases removed from V and 1 base from J, the gap between germline ends came to 10 bases. Germline CDR1 is SNHLY and CDR2 is FYNNEI. CDR3 in amino acids: CASSEALRQAKNIQYF. The CDR3 DNA reads TGTGCCAGCAGTGAAGCGCTTCGACAGGCCAAAAACATTCAGTACTTC.

The table lists this clonotype with many counts. This sequence joins TRBV12-3 or TRBV12-4 and TRBJ1-2, with a weak D call TRBD1 (5 bases). This CDR3 has 11 residues. Trimming left V 6 bases short and J 12 bases short, with 14 bases between. The CDR3 DNA reads as TGTGCCAGCAGGAACCGGGGGTCCCACACCTTC. It yields the protein CASRNRGSHTF.

There are a few counts of this clonotype. The chain uses TRBV3-1 and TRBJ1-2; D perhaps matches TRBD1 (5 bases). Germline lookup yields CDR1 LGHDT and CDR2 YNNKEL (reference sequence). V lost 1 base to trimming and J lost 7 bases, with 7 bases between them. CDR3 length: 12 amino acids. CDR3 loop: CASSQGDSGYTF. Written as DNA, the CDR3 is TGTGCCAGCAGCCAAGGGGACTCTGGCTACACCTTC.